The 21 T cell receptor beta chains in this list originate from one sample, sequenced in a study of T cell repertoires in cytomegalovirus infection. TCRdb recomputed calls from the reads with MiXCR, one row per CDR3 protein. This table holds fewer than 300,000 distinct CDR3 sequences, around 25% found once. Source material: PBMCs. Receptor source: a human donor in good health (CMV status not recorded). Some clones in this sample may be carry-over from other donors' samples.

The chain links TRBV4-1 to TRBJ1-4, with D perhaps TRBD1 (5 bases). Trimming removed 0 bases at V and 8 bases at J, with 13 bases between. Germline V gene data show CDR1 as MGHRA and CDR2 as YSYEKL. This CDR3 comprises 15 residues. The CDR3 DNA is TGCGCCAGCAGCCAAGAGGGGACCAAAGGCGAAAAACTGTTTTTT. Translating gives CASSQEGTKGEKLFF.

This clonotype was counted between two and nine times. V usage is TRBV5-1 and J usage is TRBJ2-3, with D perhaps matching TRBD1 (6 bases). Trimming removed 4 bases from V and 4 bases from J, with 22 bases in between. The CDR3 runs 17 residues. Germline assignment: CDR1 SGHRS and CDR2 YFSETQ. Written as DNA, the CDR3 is TGCGCCAGCAGCCTAACACAGGGATTCACCCTCTCAGATACGCAGTATTTT. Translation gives CASSLTQGFTLSDTQYF.

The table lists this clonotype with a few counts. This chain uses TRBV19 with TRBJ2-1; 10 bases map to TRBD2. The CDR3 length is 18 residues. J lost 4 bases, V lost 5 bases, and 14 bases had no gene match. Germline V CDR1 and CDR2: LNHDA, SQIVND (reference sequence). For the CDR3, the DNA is TGTGCCAGTAGTGAAGAGGGTCCACTAGCGGGACCTTACAATGAGCAGTTCTTC. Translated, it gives CASSEEGPLAGPYNEQFF. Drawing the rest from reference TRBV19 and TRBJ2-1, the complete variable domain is DGGITQSPKYLFRKEGQNVTLSCEQNLNHDAMYWYRQDPGQGLRLIYYSQIVNDFQKGDIAEGYSVSREKKESFPLTVTSAQKNPTAFYLCASSEEGPLAGPYNEQFFGPGTRLTVL.

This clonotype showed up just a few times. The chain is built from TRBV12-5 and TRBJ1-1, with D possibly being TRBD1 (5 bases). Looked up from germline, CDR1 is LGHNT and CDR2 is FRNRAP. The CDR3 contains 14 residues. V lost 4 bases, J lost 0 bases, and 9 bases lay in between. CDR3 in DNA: TGTGCTAGTGGTTCGGCAGGGATGAACACTGAAGCTTTCTTT. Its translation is CASGSAGMNTEAFF.

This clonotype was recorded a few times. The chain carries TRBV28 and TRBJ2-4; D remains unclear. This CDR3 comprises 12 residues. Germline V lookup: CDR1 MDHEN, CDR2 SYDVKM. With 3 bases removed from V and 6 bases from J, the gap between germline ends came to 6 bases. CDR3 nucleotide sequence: TGTGCCAGCAGTTTGTACGGAAACATTCAGTACTTC. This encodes CASSLYGNIQYF.

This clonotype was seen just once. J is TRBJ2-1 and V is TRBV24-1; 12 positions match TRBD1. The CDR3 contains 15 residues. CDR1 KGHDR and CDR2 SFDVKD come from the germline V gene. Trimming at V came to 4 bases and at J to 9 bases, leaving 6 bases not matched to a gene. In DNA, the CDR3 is TGTGCCACCAGTGACCGGGACAGGGGGCTTGCTGAGCAGTTCTTC. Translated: CATSDRDRGLAEQFF.

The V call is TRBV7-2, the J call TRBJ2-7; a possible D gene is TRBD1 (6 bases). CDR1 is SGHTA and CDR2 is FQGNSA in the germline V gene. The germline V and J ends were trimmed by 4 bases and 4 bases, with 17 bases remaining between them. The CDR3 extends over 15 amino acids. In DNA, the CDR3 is TGTGCCAGCAGCTCAGCAGGGGTCCTAGGATACGAGCAGTACTTC. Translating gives CASSSAGVLGYEQYF.

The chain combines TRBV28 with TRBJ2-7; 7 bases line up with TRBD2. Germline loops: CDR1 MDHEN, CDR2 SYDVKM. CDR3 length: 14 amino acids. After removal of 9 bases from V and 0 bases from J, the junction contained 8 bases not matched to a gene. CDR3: CASLEGGPSYEQYF. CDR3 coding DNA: TGTGCCAGTCTTGAGGGAGGGCCCTCCTACGAGCAGTACTTC. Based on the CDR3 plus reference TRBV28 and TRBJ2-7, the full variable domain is DVKVTQSSRYLVKRTGEKVFLECVQDMDHENMFWYRQDPGLGLRLIYFSYDVKMKEKGDIPEGYSVSREKKERFSLILESASTNQTSMYLCASLEGGPSYEQYFGPGTRLTVT.

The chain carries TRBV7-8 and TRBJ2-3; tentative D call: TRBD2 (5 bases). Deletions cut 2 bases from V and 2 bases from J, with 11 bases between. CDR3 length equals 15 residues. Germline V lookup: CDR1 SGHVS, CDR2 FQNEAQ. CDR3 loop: CASSLMGAYTDTQYF. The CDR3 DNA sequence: TGTGCCAGCAGCTTAATGGGAGCCTACACAGATACGCAGTATTTT.

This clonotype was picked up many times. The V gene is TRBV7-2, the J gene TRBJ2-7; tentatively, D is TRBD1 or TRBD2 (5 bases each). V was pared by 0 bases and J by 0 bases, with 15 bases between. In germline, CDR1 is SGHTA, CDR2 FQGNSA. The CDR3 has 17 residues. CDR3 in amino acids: CASSLAGDGGYSYEQYF. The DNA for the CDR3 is TGTGCCAGCAGCTTAGCGGGGGATGGCGGGTACTCCTACGAGCAGTACTTC. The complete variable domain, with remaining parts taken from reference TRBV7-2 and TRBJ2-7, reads GAGVSQSPSNKVTEKGKDVELRCDPISGHTALYWYRQSLGQGLEFLIYFQGNSAPDKSGLPSDRFSAERTGGSVSTLTIQRTQQEDSAVYLCASSLAGDGGYSYEQYFGPGTRLTVT.

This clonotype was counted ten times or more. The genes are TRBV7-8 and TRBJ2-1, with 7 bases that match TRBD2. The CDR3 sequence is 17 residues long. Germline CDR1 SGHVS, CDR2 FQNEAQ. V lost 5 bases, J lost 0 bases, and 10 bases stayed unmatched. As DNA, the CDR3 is TGTGCCAGCAGCCAACTTTCTCTAGCGGACTCCTACAATGAGCAGTTCTTC. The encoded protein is CASSQLSLADSYNEQFF.

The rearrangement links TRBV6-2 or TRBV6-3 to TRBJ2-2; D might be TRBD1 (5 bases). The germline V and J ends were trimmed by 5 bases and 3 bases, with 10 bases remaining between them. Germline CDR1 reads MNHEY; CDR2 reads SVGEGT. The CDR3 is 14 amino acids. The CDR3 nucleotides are TGTGCCAGCAGTCCAGCCAGGGACACCGGGGAGCTGTTTTTT. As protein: CASSPARDTGELFF.

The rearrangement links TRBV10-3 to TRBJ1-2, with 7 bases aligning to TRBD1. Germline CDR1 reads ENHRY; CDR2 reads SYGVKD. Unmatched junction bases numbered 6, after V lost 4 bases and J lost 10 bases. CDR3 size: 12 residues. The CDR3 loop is CAISVLQGDYTF. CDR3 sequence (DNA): TGTGCCATCAGTGTACTCCAGGGGGACTACACCTTC.

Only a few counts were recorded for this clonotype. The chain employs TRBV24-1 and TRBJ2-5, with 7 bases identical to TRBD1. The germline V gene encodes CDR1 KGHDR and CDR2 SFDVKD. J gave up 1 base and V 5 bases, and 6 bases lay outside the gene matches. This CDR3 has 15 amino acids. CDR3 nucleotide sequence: TGTGCCACCAGTGGGGCCGGGACAGCCCAAGAGACCCAGTACTTC. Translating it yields CATSGAGTAQETQYF.

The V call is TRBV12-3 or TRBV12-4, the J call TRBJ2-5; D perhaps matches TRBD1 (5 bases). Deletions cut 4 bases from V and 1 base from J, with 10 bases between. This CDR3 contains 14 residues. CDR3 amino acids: CASSSQDTQETQYF. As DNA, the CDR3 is TGTGCCAGCAGTTCACAGGACACCCAAGAGACCCAGTACTTC.

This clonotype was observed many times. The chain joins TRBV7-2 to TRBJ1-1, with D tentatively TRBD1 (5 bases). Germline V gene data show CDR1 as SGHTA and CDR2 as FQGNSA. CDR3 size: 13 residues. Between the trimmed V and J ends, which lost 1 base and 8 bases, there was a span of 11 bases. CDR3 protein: CASSLVTGPEAFF. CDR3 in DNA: TGTGCCAGCAGCTTAGTGACGGGGCCCGAAGCTTTCTTT.

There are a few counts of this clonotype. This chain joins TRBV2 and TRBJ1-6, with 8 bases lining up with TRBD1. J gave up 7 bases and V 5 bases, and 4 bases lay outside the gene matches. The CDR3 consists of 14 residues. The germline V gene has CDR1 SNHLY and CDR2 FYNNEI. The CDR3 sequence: CASSWTGQNSPLHF. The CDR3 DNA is TGTGCCAGCAGTTGGACAGGGCAGAATTCACCCCTCCACTTT.

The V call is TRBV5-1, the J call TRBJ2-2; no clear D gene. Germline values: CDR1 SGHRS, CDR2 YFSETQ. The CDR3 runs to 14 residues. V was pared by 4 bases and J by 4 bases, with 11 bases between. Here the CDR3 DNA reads TGCGCCAGCAGCGGGGTCCTGTCCACCGGGGAGCTGTTTTTT. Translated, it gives CASSGVLSTGELFF.

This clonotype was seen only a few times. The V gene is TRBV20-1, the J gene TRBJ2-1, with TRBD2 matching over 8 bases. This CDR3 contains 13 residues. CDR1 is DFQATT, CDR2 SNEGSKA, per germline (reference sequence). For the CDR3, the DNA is TGCAGCCGGCGGGGGGAGAGACCACATGAGCAGTTCTTC. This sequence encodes CSRRGERPHEQFF.

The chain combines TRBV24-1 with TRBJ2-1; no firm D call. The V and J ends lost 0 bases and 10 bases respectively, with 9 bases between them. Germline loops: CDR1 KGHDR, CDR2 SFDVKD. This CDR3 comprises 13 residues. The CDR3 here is CATSDLGPKEQFF. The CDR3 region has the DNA TGTGCCACCAGTGATTTGGGCCCCAAGGAGCAGTTCTTC.

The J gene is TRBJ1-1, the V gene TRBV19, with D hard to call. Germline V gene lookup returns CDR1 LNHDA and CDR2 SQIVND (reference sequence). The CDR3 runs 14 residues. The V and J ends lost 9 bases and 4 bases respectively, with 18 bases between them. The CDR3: CASLDALYSTEAFF. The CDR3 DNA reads TGTGCCAGCTTGGACGCTCTGTATTCCACTGAAGCTTTCTTT.